This is a list of T cell receptor beta chains from one sample in a study of T-cell reconstitution after alpha-beta-depleted transplantation in children. MiXCR was run by TCRdb on the PCR reads, yielding one entry per CDR3 protein. The sample includes about 830,000 distinct CDR3 sequences, 15% to 20% of them seen just once. The sequencing used PBMCs, mostly from graft donor cells, collected 360 days after TCRalphabeta/CD19-depleted stem cell transplant. These receptors all stem from a male patient between 10 and 17 years old who had a stem cell transplant for acute lymphoblastic leukemia, so the T cells may come from the graft donor. The CDR3 runs from the conserved cysteine through the conserved F or W. Each record gives: V gene, J gene, CDR3 protein.

TRBV20-1	TRBJ2-7	CSASLLGGTGTYEQYF
TRBV29-1	TRBJ2-1	CSVVTTYNEQFF
TRBV7-3	TRBJ2-2	CASSLFGSTSEGAGELFF
TRBV4-2	TRBJ1-6	CASSPGRLLGSYNSPLHF
TRBV4-1	TRBJ1-2	CASSQVEAGVYGYTF
TRBV6-2/TRBV6-3	TRBJ2-1	CASSYGGRATEQFF
TRBV19	TRBJ2-7	CASSVVAGPYEQYF
TRBV5-1	TRBJ2-3	CAVASGDNTDTQYF
TRBV7-9	TRBJ2-5	CASRQVSQETQYF
TRBV2	TRBJ1-1	CASVDRGNTEAFF
TRBV5-4	TRBJ2-2	CASSLNPGINTGELFF
TRBV10-3	TRBJ2-7	CAISESKMQDEQYF
TRBV9	TRBJ2-1	CASSGRAVVDNEQFF
TRBV18	TRBJ2-2	CASSPKGGPTGELFF
TRBV11-2	TRBJ2-7	CASTPWDRDSYEQYF
TRBV6-1	TRBJ2-4	CASGTGAKNIQYF
TRBV5-1	TRBJ2-7	CASSLRAGGSPAYEQYF
TRBV6-2/TRBV6-3	TRBJ1-5	CASSYSRDRWYQPQHF
TRBV2	TRBJ2-1	CASRTGEGRYNEQFF
TRBV15	TRBJ2-7	CATSELRGGNSYEQYF
TRBV6-1	TRBJ2-5	CASSTSGRAQETQYF
TRBV4-1	TRBJ2-7	CASSPPRRSEQYF
TRBV5-1	TRBJ2-7	CASSFGIANYYEQYF
TRBV5-6	TRBJ2-1	CASSLVSGRAGNEQFF
TRBV29-1	TRBJ2-7	CSVSQGAYEQYF
TRBV5-1	TRBJ2-5	CASSRGSLAGGVETQYF
TRBV20-1	TRBJ2-3	CSAVPGTSTDTQYF
TRBV10-3	TRBJ2-7	CAIRRDRGIYEQYF
TRBV7-8	TRBJ2-7	CASSFGTGTGGHEQYF
TRBV20-1	TRBJ2-1	CSAPGLVWVDEQFF
TRBV6-1	TRBJ2-2	CASSRGKSGELFF
TRBV2	TRBJ2-1	CASSEEGLPSSYNEQFF
TRBV5-1	TRBJ2-5	CASRSEAGPLHF
TRBV5-1	TRBJ2-3	CASGAGPTDTQYF
TRBV7-2	TRBJ1-2	CASSSKTGAGYTF
TRBV7-3	TRBJ1-6	CASSLTGGSPLHF
TRBV29-1	TRBJ1-1	CSVEKSGEAFF
TRBV5-1	TRBJ2-1	CASSLALLAGPVGSEQFF
TRBV25-1	TRBJ2-7	CASSEWDRGYEQYF
TRBV5-1	TRBJ2-3	CASRRGTTDTQYF
TRBV5-1	TRBJ1-2	CASSFLDSNNGYTF
TRBV12-3/TRBV12-4	TRBJ2-5	CASSALSSAQETQYF
TRBV27	TRBJ2-7	CASSLNPHYEQYF
TRBV5-1	TRBJ2-1	CASSLLAGGPVGEQFF
TRBV7-3	TRBJ2-7	CASSFRTGALYEQYF
TRBV20-1	TRBJ2-2	CSAPRDSANTGELFF
TRBV29-1	TRBJ2-2	CSVDPGGGLGELFF
TRBV10-3	TRBJ2-3	CAIRGTSGSHTDTQYF
TRBV3-1	TRBJ2-5	CASSQDLQGLQETQYF
TRBV19	TRBJ1-1	CASSILTGGTEAFF
TRBV9	TRBJ2-1	CASSVAGGTYNEQFF